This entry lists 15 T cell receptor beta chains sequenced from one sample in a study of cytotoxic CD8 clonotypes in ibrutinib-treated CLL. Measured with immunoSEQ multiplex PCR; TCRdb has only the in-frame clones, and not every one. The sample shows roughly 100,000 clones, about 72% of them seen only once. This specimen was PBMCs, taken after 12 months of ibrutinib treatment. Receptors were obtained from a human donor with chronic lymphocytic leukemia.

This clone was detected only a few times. The CDR3 DNA follows: TGTGCCAGCACCGTGGGAGGGGGCCCCTACAATGAGCAGTTCTTC. It is translated as CASTVGGGPYNEQFF. The chain has TRBV2 and TRBJ2-1, with D tentatively TRBD1 or TRBD2 (7 bases each). CDR1 is SNHLY, CDR2 FYNNEI, per germline. The V end was cut by 7 bases, the J end by 2 bases, with 15 bases between. There are 15 residues in the CDR3.

CDR3 sequence (DNA): TGCAGCGTTTCCAGGGGAGAAACAGGGATAGATACGCAGTATTTT. Its protein is CSVSRGETGIDTQYF. The chain couples TRBV29-1 to TRBJ2-3; D possibly corresponds to TRBD1 (6 bases). The ends were cut back, 5 bases at V and 5 bases at J, with 20 bases in the middle. CDR3 length equals 15 residues. Germline V gives CDR1 SQVTM, CDR2 ANQGSEA.

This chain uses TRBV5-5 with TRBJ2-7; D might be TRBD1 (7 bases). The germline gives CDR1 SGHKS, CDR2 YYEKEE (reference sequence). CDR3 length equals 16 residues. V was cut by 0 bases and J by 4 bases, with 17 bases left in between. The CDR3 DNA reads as TGTGCCAGCAGCTTGGAGAGTTCCAGGGGGGTTTACGAGCAGTACTTC. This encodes CASSLESSRGVYEQYF.

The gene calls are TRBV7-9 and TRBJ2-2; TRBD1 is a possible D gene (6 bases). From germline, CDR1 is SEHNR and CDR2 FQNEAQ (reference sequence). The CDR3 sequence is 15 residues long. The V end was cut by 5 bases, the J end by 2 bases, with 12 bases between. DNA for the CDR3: TGTGCCAGCAGCCCTTGGGGGCGAAACACCGGGGAGCTGTTTTTT. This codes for CASSPWGRNTGELFF.

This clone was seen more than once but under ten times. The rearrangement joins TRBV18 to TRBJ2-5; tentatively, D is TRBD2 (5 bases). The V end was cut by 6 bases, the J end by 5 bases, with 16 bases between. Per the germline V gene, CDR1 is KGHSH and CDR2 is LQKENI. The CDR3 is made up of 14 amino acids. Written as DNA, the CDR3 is TGTGCCAGCTCCCCCACGCTAGCTGGGGAGACCCAGTACTTC. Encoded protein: CASSPTLAGETQYF.

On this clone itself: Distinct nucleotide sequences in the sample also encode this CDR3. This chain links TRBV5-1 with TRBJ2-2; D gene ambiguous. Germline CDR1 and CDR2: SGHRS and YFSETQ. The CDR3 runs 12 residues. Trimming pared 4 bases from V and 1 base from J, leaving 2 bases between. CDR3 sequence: CASSLNTGELFF. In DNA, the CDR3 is TGCGCCAGCAGCCTGAACACCGGGGAGCTGTTTTTT.

CDR3 nucleotides: TGTGCCAGCAGAGCCGGGCCTAACTATGGCTACACCTTC. As protein: CASRAGPNYGYTF. The chain combines TRBV6-5 with TRBJ1-2; D remains ambiguous. In germline, CDR1 is MNHEY, CDR2 SVGAGI. The CDR3 has 13 amino acids. Trimming took off 6 bases at V and 0 bases at J, with 8 bases between the two ends.

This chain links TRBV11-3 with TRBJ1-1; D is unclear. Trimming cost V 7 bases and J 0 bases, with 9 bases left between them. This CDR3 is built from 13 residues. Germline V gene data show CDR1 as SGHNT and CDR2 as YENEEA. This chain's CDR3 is CASTQQLNTEAFF. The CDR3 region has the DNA TGTGCCAGCACTCAACAGTTGAACACTGAAGCTTTCTTT.

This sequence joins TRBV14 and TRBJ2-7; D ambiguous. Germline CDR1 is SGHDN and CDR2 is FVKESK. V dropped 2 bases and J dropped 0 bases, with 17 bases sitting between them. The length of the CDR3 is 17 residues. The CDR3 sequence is CASSQPSLEAYSYEQYF. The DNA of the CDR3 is TGTGCCAGCAGCCAACCTAGTCTGGAAGCCTACTCCTACGAGCAGTACTTC.

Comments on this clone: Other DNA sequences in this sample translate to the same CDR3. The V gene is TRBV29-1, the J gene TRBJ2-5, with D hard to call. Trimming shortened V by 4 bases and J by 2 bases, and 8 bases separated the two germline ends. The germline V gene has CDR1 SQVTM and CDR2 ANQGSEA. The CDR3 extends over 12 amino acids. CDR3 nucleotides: TGCAGCGTTGCTGTCAGACAAGAGACCCAGTACTTC. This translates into CSVAVRQETQYF. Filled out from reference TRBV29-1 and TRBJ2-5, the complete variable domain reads SAVISQKPSRDICQRGTSLTIQCQVDSQVTMMFWYRQQPGQSLTLIATANQGSEATYESGFVIDKFPISRPNLTFSTLTVSNMSPEDSSIYLCSVAVRQETQYFGPGTRLLVL.

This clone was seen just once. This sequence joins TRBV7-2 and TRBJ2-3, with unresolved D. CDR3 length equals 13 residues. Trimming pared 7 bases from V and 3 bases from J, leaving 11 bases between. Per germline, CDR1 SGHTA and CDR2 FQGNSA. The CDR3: CASTSQPTDTQYF. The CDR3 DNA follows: TGTGCCAGCACCTCACAGCCGACAGATACGCAGTATTTT. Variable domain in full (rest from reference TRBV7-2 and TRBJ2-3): GAGVSQSPSNKVTEKGKDVELRCDPISGHTALYWYRQSLGQGLEFLIYFQGNSAPDKSGLPSDRFSAERTGGSVSTLTIQRTQQEDSAVYLCASTSQPTDTQYFGPGTRLTVL.

As DNA, the CDR3 is TGTGCCAGCAGCGTAGGGAATTCAGCCAACTATGGCTACACCTTC. It encodes CASSVGNSANYGYTF. The gene calls are TRBV9 and TRBJ1-2; D not resolved. The CDR3 extends over 15 amino acids. Germline CDR1 SGDLS, CDR2 YYNGEE. V shed 0 bases and J shed 2 bases, with 11 bases lying between them.

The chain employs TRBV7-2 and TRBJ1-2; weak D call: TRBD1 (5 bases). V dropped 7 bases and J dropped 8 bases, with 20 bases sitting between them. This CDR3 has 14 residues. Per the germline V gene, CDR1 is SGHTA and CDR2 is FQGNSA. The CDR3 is CASTLNRGFGGYTF. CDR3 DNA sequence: TGTGCCAGCACCCTAAATAGGGGTTTCGGAGGCTACACCTTC.

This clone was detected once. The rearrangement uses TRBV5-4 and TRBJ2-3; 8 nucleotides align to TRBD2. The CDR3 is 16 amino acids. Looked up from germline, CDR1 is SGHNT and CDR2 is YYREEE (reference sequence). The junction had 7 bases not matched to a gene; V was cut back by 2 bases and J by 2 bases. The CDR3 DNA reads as TGTGCCAGCAGCTTCCCCTCAGCGGGGGACACAGATACGCAGTATTTT. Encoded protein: CASSFPSAGDTDTQYF. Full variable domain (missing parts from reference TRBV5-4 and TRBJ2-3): ETGVTQSPTHLIKTRGQQVTLRCSSQSGHNTVSWYQQALGQGPQFIFQYYREEENGRGNFPPRFSGLQFPNYSSELNVNALELDDSALYLCASSFPSAGDTDTQYFGPGTRLTVL.

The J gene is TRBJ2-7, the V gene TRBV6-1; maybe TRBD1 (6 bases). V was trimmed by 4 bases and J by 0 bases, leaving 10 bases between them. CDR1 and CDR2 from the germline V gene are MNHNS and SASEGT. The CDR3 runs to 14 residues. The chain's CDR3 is CASSGQDLSYEQYF. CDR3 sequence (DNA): TGTGCCAGCAGTGGACAGGACCTCTCCTACGAGCAGTACTTC.